This is a list of T cell receptor beta chains from one sample in a study of radiotherapy plus CTLA-4 blockade in lung cancer. Data came from immunoSEQ multiplex PCR; TCRdb stores just in-frame clones and leaves some out. The sample has about 97,000 clones, about 70% seen once. Source: peripheral blood, taken from a patient treated with radiotherapy plus ipilimumab. These TCRs come from a human donor with non-small cell lung cancer who had a partial response to radiotherapy plus ipilimumab. Some clones in this sample may be carry-over from other donors' samples. Each CDR3 is given with its conserved first and last residue. The order of the fields is clone size, V gene, D gene, J gene, CDR3 protein, CDR3 DNA. A D gene is named only where the DNA matches it firmly. Rows give clone size only sometimes, using once, few, many, or a class for an expanded clone.

NA	TRBV4-1	NA	TRBJ1-1	CASSQDRGFPLRTFF	TGCGCCAGCAGCCAAGATAGGGGTTTTCCCCTTCGGACTTTCTTT
NA	TRBV7-9	TRBD2	TRBJ2-1	CASSLGGFTGTNDNEQFF	TGTGCCAGCAGCCTCGGGGGGTTTACCGGGACTAACGACAATGAGCAGTTCTTC
NA	TRBV19	TRBD1	TRBJ2-7	CASSPTAGGIYEQYF	TGTGCCAGTAGCCCTACGGCAGGGGGCATCTACGAGCAGTACTTC
NA	TRBV28	NA	TRBJ2-5	CASSPFGIRQETQYF	TGTGCCAGCAGTCCCTTCGGGATCCGCCAAGAGACCCAGTACTTC
NA	TRBV13	TRBD2	TRBJ2-3	CASSFRLAGVTDTQYF	TGTGCCAGCAGCTTTAGACTAGCGGGCGTCACAGATACGCAGTATTTT
NA	TRBV2	TRBD1	TRBJ2-5	CASSEARTGAGETQYF	TGTGCCAGCAGTGAAGCTAGGACAGGGGCAGGGGAGACCCAGTACTTC
NA	TRBV7-2	NA	TRBJ2-7	CASSLDVYFSYEQYF	TGTGCCAGCAGCTTAGACGTCTACTTCTCCTACGAGCAGTACTTC
NA	TRBV5-1	NA	TRBJ1-1	CASTPNPGVMNTEAFF	TGCGCCAGCACCCCTAACCCCGGTGTTATGAACACTGAAGCTTTCTTT
many	TRBV21-1	NA	TRBJ2-2	CASSKALISHGTGGELFF	TGTGCCAGCAGCAAAGCGCTAATCTCCCACGGGACTGGCGGGGAGCTGTTTTTT
few	TRBV20-1	NA	TRBJ2-5	CSASPEETQYF	TGCAGTGCTAGCCCAGAAGAGACCCAGTACTTC
NA	TRBV15	NA	TRBJ2-4	CATSRDLDTAIQYF	TGTGCCACCAGCAGAGATTTGGACACGGCCATTCAGTACTTC
NA	TRBV5-1	TRBD2	TRBJ2-7	CASSLATSGWREQYF	TGCGCCAGCAGCTTGGCGACTAGCGGCTGGCGCGAGCAGTACTTC
NA	TRBV29-1	NA	TRBJ2-7	CSVEQTSSYEQYF	TGCAGCGTTGAACAGACATCCTCCTACGAGCAGTACTTC
NA	TRBV7-9	NA	TRBJ2-7	CASSIAGDRYEQYF	TGTGCCAGCAGCATTGCAGGGGATCGGTACGAGCAGTACTTC
NA	TRBV7-2	TRBD1	TRBJ2-3	CASSPGQVDTQYF	TGTGCCAGCAGCCCGGGACAGGTAGATACGCAGTATTTT
NA	TRBV7-2	TRBD2	TRBJ2-1	CASSQGSGGRPNEQFF	TGTGCCAGCAGCCAGGGTAGCGGGGGGCGACCCAATGAGCAGTTCTTC
few	TRBV5-1	TRBD1	TRBJ1-2	CASSLETGYGYTF	TGCGCCAGCAGCTTGGAGACAGGGTATGGCTACACCTTC
once	TRBV6-6	NA	TRBJ2-1	CASSYSTGGPYNEQFF	TGTGCCAGCAGTTACTCGACGGGGGGCCCGTACAATGAGCAGTTCTTC
once	TRBV7-8	TRBD1	TRBJ2-1	CASSLSGTGYNEQFF	TGTGCCAGCAGCCTCTCCGGGACAGGCTACAATGAGCAGTTCTTC
NA	TRBV7-8	NA	TRBJ1-6	CASSFSGGVGESPLHF	TGTGCCAGCAGCTTCAGCGGGGGGGTGGGGGAATCACCCCTCCACTTT
NA	TRBV7-8	NA	TRBJ2-2	CASSLRRGQVGELFF	TGTGCCAGCAGCTTAAGGCGGGGGCAGGTCGGGGAGCTGTTTTTT
few	TRBV7-9	TRBD1	TRBJ1-4	CASSSGQATTNEKLFF	TGTGCCAGCAGCTCAGGACAGGCAACAACTAATGAAAAACTGTTTTTT
medium-sized	TRBV7-9	NA	TRBJ1-4	CASSFGKDANEKLFF	TGTGCCAGCAGCTTCGGGAAAGATGCAAATGAAAAACTGTTTTTT
NA	TRBV6-5	NA	TRBJ2-7	CASSGTPYEQYF	TGTGCCAGCAGTGGGACACCGTACGAGCAGTACTTC
NA	TRBV5-1	TRBD1	TRBJ2-2	CASSSGQGAGELFF	TGCGCCAGCAGCTCAGGACAGGGGGCCGGGGAGCTGTTTTTT
NA	TRBV28	NA	TRBJ2-7	CASKSPRVDRDEQYF	TGTGCCAGCAAATCCCCCAGGGTGGATCGCGACGAGCAGTACTTC
once	TRBV23-1	NA	TRBJ2-7	CASSLIGEQYF	TGCGCCAGCAGTCTGATCGGCGAGCAGTACTTC
NA	TRBV7-2	NA	TRBJ2-5	CASSSRVETQYF	TGTGCCAGCAGCTCGAGGGTAGAGACCCAGTACTTC
NA	TRBV30	TRBD1	TRBJ1-1	CAWGQGAQWTEAFF	TGTGCCTGGGGACAGGGGGCGCAGTGGACTGAAGCTTTCTTT
NA	TRBV5-4	NA	TRBJ2-5	CASSWGPGLIQETQYF	TGTGCCAGCAGCTGGGGGCCGGGACTAATCCAAGAGACCCAGTACTTC
few	TRBV19	NA	TRBJ1-4	CASRPGPTNEKLFF	TGTGCCAGTAGACCAGGGCCAACTAATGAAAAACTGTTTTTT
NA	TRBV10-2	NA	TRBJ1-4	CASRPPGRGGHEKLFF	TGCGCCAGCAGGCCTCCAGGGCGCGGGGGGCACGAAAAACTGTTTTTT
NA	TRBV15	TRBD1	TRBJ1-2	CATSSRTGAASLYGYTF	TGTGCCACCAGCTCTAGGACAGGCGCAGCCTCACTCTATGGCTACACCTTC
few	TRBV7-3	TRBD1	TRBJ2-2	CASSRTGGVVTGELFF	TGTGCCAGCAGCCGGACAGGGGGCGTAGTCACCGGGGAGCTGTTTTTT
NA	TRBV11-2	TRBD2	TRBJ2-3	CASSWASGPPTDTQYF	TGTGCCAGCAGCTGGGCTAGCGGCCCCCCAACGGATACACAGTATTTT
NA	TRBV11-3	TRBD1	TRBJ1-3	CASSFGRTGAGNTIYF	TGTGCCAGCAGCTTTGGTCGGACAGGGGCTGGAAACACCATATATTTT
NA	TRBV19	TRBD1	TRBJ1-5	CASSTTTGAGQPQHF	TGTGCCAGTAGTACCACTACAGGGGCTGGTCAGCCCCAGCATTTT
NA	TRBV5-1	NA	TRBJ2-3	CASSSTSTADTQYF	TGCGCCAGCAGCTCGACTAGTACCGCAGATACGCAGTATTTT
NA	TRBV6-1	NA	TRBJ2-3	CASSVLGTATDTQYF	TGTGCCAGCAGTGTCCTTGGGACTGCCACAGATACGCAGTATTTT
NA	TRBV12-2	NA	TRBJ2-7	CASRLRGDRALSYEQYF	TGTGCAAGTCGCTTAAGGGGCGACAGGGCCCTCTCCTACGAGCAGTACTTC
NA	TRBV7-3	NA	TRBJ1-1	CASSLVGVGGEAFF	TGTGCCAGCAGCTTAGTAGGGGTTGGCGGTGAAGCTTTCTTT
NA	TRBV18	NA	TRBJ2-2	CASSTGAGMNTGELFF	TGTGCCAGCTCAACAGGGGCGGGAATGAACACCGGGGAGCTGTTTTTT
NA	TRBV5-4	NA	TRBJ2-1	CASSLGTGNYNEQFF	TGTGCCAGCAGCTTGGGGACGGGGAACTACAATGAGCAGTTCTTC
once	TRBV2	NA	TRBJ1-2	CASSQWGGPNYGYTF	TGTGCCAGCAGCCAATGGGGGGGGCCCAACTATGGCTACACCTTC
once	TRBV11-2	NA	TRBJ2-3	CASSFGLSDTQYF	TGTGCCAGCAGCTTTGGACTTAGTGATACGCAGTATTTT